These 31 T cell receptor beta chains were sequenced from one sample in a study of lymphopenia after photon versus proton radiotherapy (dated by TCRdb to about 2019). Library preparation employed the immunoSEQ multiplex PCR assay. TCRdb carries this immuneACCESS record with in-frame sequences only. Its versions omit some clonotypes, under half of them owing to an unresolved V gene in the studies checked, with the rest unexplained. The sample has 83,000 or so clones on record, around 83% of them singletons. The ten top clones hold about 1.3% of the sample. Specimen: peripheral blood, collected from a patient treated with proton-based radiotherapy. These receptors were collected from a man aged 55 to 70 with pancreatic cancer.

This clone turned up a few times. V and J are TRBV7-9 and TRBJ2-7, with 8 nucleotides matching TRBD1. J was trimmed by 5 bases and V by 4 bases; bases with no gene match: 13. Germline CDR1 is SEHNR and CDR2 is FQNEAQ (reference sequence). The CDR3 extends over 16 amino acids. This CDR3 is CASSSSGTGQKNEQYF. Written as DNA, the CDR3 is TGTGCCAGCAGCTCCTCCGGGACAGGACAGAAGAACGAGCAGTACTTC. Drawing the rest from reference TRBV7-9 and TRBJ2-7, the complete variable domain is DTGVSQNPRHKITKRGQNVTFRCDPISEHNRLYWYRQTLGQGPEFLTYFQNEAQLEKSRLLSDRFSAERPKGSFSTLEIQRTEQGDSAMYLCASSSSGTGQKNEQYFGPGTRLTVT.

V gene TRBV6-6 combines with J gene TRBJ2-7, with 11 bases identical to TRBD2. This CDR3 is 16 amino acids long. The germline CDR1 and CDR2 sequences are MNHNY and SVGAGI (reference sequence). The V gene end was trimmed by 6 bases and the J gene end by 3 bases; junction bases not matched to a gene: 10. CDR3: CASRIPSGTSGYEQYF. DNA for the CDR3: TGTGCCAGCAGGATCCCCTCCGGGACTAGCGGCTACGAGCAGTACTTC.

A few counts support this clone. This chain uses TRBV28 with TRBJ2-5, with 15 bases fitting TRBD2. The V gene end was trimmed by 1 base and the J gene end by 5 bases; junction bases not matched to a gene: 17. CDR1 and CDR2 from the germline V gene are MDHEN and SYDVKM. There are 21 residues in the CDR3. The CDR3 nucleotides are TGTGCCAGCAGTTTATTTTTCATAGGACTAGCGGGAGGGGAAGGACGCGAGACCCAGTACTTC. This sequence encodes CASSLFFIGLAGGEGRETQYF.

The CDR3: CSVTTGTHGYTF. In nucleotides, the CDR3 is TGCAGCGTTACCACAGGTACACACGGCTACACCTTC. This rearrangement joins TRBV29-1 to TRBJ1-2; D perhaps matches TRBD1 (5 bases). The CDR3 runs to 12 residues. The germline V gene encodes CDR1 SQVTM and CDR2 ANQGSEA. The V end lost 5 bases, the J end lost 8 bases, and 15 bases lay between the germline ends. The full variable domain, completed using reference TRBV29-1 and TRBJ1-2, is SAVISQKPSRDICQRGTSLTIQCQVDSQVTMMFWYRQQPGQSLTLIATANQGSEATYESGFVIDKFPISRPNLTFSTLTVSNMSPEDSSIYLCSVTTGTHGYTFGSGTRLTVV.

As concerns this clone: Different DNA sequences within this sample yield the same CDR3. J is TRBJ1-4 and V is TRBV7-9, with TRBD1 as a possible D gene (5 bases). V was shortened by 5 bases and J by 5 bases, with 9 bases between the two germline ends. The CDR3 runs to 13 residues. The germline CDR1 and CDR2 sequences are SEHNR and FQNEAQ (reference sequence). The CDR3 bases are TGTGCCAGCAGCAGGGGCGGCAATGAAAAACTGTTTTTT. Encoded protein: CASSRGGNEKLFF.

The V call is TRBV9, the J call TRBJ2-2; no definite D call. Germline V CDR1 and CDR2: SGDLS, YYNGEE. This CDR3 is built from 13 residues. The V gene lost 5 bases and the J gene lost 7 bases, with 12 bases spanning the gap. The CDR3 sequence: CASRFGLGGELFF. The DNA for the CDR3 is TGTGCCAGCAGGTTTGGGCTTGGCGGGGAGCTGTTTTTT.

CDR3 bases: TGTGCCAGTAGTATCGCGGTTGGAAACACCATATATTTT. Amino acid sequence: CASSIAVGNTIYF. The chain recombines TRBV19 with TRBJ1-3; unclear D gene. The CDR3 spans 13 residues. With 3 bases removed from V and 3 bases from J, the gap between germline ends came to 6 bases. Germline V lookup: CDR1 LNHDA, CDR2 SQIVND (reference sequence).

The CDR3 region has the DNA TGCGCCAGCAGCTTCTCAACAGGAACAGGGGGCGAGCAGTACTTC. Protein: CASSFSTGTGGEQYF. The rearrangement uses TRBV5-1 and TRBJ2-7; TRBD1 agrees at 8 bases. Germline V CDR1 and CDR2: SGHRS, YFSETQ. The CDR3 spans 15 residues. V shed 2 bases and J 6 bases; nucleotides not matched to a gene: 10.

The V and J genes are TRBV7-9 and TRBJ2-1; D may be TRBD2 (7 bases). The length of the CDR3 is 19 residues. Trimming took 5 bases from V and 8 from J, leaving 31 bases between them. From germline, CDR1 is SEHNR and CDR2 FQNEAQ (reference sequence). The CDR3 loop is CASSRGAPGPNNPRDEQFF. For the CDR3, the DNA is TGTGCCAGCAGCCGGGGGGCCCCGGGCCCAAACAACCCCCGGGATGAGCAGTTCTTC.

J is TRBJ1-1 and V is TRBV7-8, with D perhaps matching TRBD1 (5 bases). The CDR3 extends over 13 amino acids. Trimming took off 5 bases at V and 3 bases at J, with 10 bases between the two ends. The germline gives CDR1 SGHVS, CDR2 FQNEAQ. The DNA of the CDR3 is TGTGCCAGCAGCCTCAAAGGGGACACTGAAGCTTTCTTT. Protein sequence: CASSLKGDTEAFF.

V usage is TRBV11-3 and J usage is TRBJ2-7, with TRBD2 matching 11 bases. The CDR3 extends over 17 amino acids. Trimming removed 0 bases from V and 4 bases from J; junction bases left unmatched: 8. CDR1 and CDR2 (germline): SGHNT, YENEEA. This CDR3 reads CASSLDLGTSGGYEQYF. DNA for the CDR3: TGTGCCAGCAGCTTAGATCTGGGGACTAGCGGAGGTTACGAGCAGTACTTC.

CDR3 bases: TGTGCCAGCAGCTTAGGTACCGCGGGTAGCAATGAGCAGTTCTTC. Translating it yields CASSLGTAGSNEQFF. This rearrangement joins TRBV11-2 to TRBJ2-1, with D possibly being TRBD2 (5 bases). This CDR3 contains 15 residues. Per the germline V gene, CDR1 is SGHAT and CDR2 is FQNNGV. Trimming removed 1 base from V and 6 bases from J, with 13 bases in between.

The V call is TRBV30, the J call TRBJ2-7; TRBD2 matches at 9 bases. With 1 base clipped from V and 3 bases from J, the junction kept 4 bases outside the gene matches. The CDR3 contains 14 residues. Per germline, CDR1 GTSNPN and CDR2 SVGIG (reference sequence). The CDR3 here is CAWSALAGNYEQYF. The DNA of the CDR3 is TGTGCCTGGAGTGCTCTAGCGGGGAACTACGAGCAGTACTTC.

V usage is TRBV5-1 and J usage is TRBJ2-7; 9 positions agree with TRBD2. Per the germline V gene, CDR1 is SGHRS and CDR2 is YFSETQ. J gave up 3 bases and V 8 bases, and 18 bases lay outside the gene matches. The length of the CDR3 is 17 residues. CDR3 protein: CARPKGRPTSGRYEQYF. The CDR3 bases are TGCGCCAGACCGAAGGGAAGACCTACTAGCGGGCGCTACGAGCAGTACTTC.

The CDR3 DNA sequence: TGTGCCAGCAGCTCCCGGGCCTGGGGCGAGCAGTACTTC. Its protein is CASSSRAWGEQYF. The V and J genes are TRBV7-8 and TRBJ2-7; D ambiguous. CDR3 length: 13 amino acids. Germline V lookup: CDR1 SGHVS, CDR2 FQNEAQ. Trimming removed 4 bases from V and 6 bases from J, with 13 bases in between.

J is TRBJ1-6 and V is TRBV6-1; D remains ambiguous. Trimming removed 4 bases at V and 1 base at J, with 5 bases between. The germline CDR1 and CDR2 sequences are MNHNS and SASEGT. This CDR3 region has 14 residues. The CDR3 loop is CASSGRSYNSPLHF. CDR3 nucleotide sequence: TGTGCCAGCAGTGGGAGGTCCTATAATTCACCCCTCCACTTT.

The V call is TRBV2, the J call TRBJ2-2; D not resolved. Germline values: CDR1 SNHLY, CDR2 FYNNEI. V was clipped by 3 bases and J by 7 bases, with 15 bases between them. The CDR3 runs to 15 residues. CDR3 in DNA: TGTGCCAGCAGTGATAAGGACCTTCCGGACGGGGAGCTGTTTTTT. Translating gives CASSDKDLPDGELFF.

The CDR3 loop is CAWSGQGYGYTF. CDR3 nucleotides: TGTGCCTGGAGTGGTCAGGGCTATGGCTACACCTTC. The chain joins TRBV30 to TRBJ1-2, with D possibly TRBD1 on 5 matching bases. Germline V gives CDR1 GTSNPN, CDR2 SVGIG (reference sequence). This CDR3 has 12 residues. V lost 1 base, J lost 4 bases, and 7 bases lay in between.

This chain links TRBV11-2 with TRBJ2-3; the D is unclear. The V end was cut by 3 bases, the J end by 1 base, with 8 bases between. Germline lookup yields CDR1 SGHAT and CDR2 FQNNGV. The CDR3 has 14 amino acids. CDR3 DNA sequence: TGTGCCAGCAGCTTTAGGCGAGGCACAGATACGCAGTATTTT. Translated: CASSFRRGTDTQYF.

The chain combines TRBV7-2 with TRBJ1-2, with D possibly matching TRBD1 (5 bases). The CDR3 is 14 amino acids. Germline-derived CDR1 and CDR2 are SGHTA and FQGNSA. V lost 0 bases and J lost 2, with 7 bases in between. CDR3 in amino acids: CASSLAQGNYGYTF. In DNA, the CDR3 is TGTGCCAGCAGCTTAGCTCAGGGAAACTATGGCTACACCTTC. The variable domain in full, with the rest retrieved from reference TRBV7-2 and TRBJ1-2, is GAGVSQSPSNKVTEKGKDVELRCDPISGHTALYWYRQSLGQGLEFLIYFQGNSAPDKSGLPSDRFSAERTGGSVSTLTIQRTQQEDSAVYLCASSLAQGNYGYTFGSGTRLTVV.

This clone has only a few counts. The chain is built from TRBV9 and TRBJ1-1, with TRBD1 matching 7 bases. The J segment lost 4 bases and the V segment lost 1 base, leaving 7 bases of the junction unmatched. The length of the CDR3 is 15 residues. Germline V gene sequence: CDR1 SGDLS, CDR2 YYNGEE. CDR3 sequence: CASSVLTGWATEAFF. The DNA of the CDR3 is TGTGCCAGCAGCGTACTGACAGGGTGGGCCACTGAAGCTTTCTTT. Based on the CDR3 plus reference TRBV9 and TRBJ1-1, the full variable domain is DSGVTQTPKHLITATGQRVTLRCSPRSGDLSVYWYQQSLDQGLQFLIQYYNGEERAKGNILERFSAQQFPDLHSELNLSSLELGDSALYFCASSVLTGWATEAFFGQGTRLTVV.

The chain uses TRBV2 and TRBJ2-4, with D perhaps assigned TRBD1 or TRBD2 (5 bases each). Trimming stripped 7 bases from V and 9 bases from J, with 16 bases between. The CDR3 totals 13 residues. Germline V gene data show CDR1 as SNHLY and CDR2 as FYNNEI. CDR3 residues: CASMGDGRGIQYF. The CDR3 DNA sequence: TGTGCCAGCATGGGGGACGGGCGCGGCATTCAGTACTTC.

V is TRBV14 and J is TRBJ2-6; D call uncertain. CDR1 SGHDN and CDR2 FVKESK come from the germline V gene. Trimming left V 1 base short and J 0 bases short, with 10 bases between. The CDR3 covers 17 residues. CDR3 DNA sequence: TGTGCCAGCAGCCAAGCTCTGGGCCCCTCTGGGGCCAACGTCCTGACTTTC. Protein sequence: CASSQALGPSGANVLTF.

The gene calls are TRBV5-8 and TRBJ1-1; D is perhaps TRBD1 (6 bases). This CDR3 comprises 15 residues. Per the germline V gene, CDR1 is SGHTS and CDR2 is YDEGEE. Trimming took 0 bases from V and 1 from J, leaving 10 bases between them. CDR3 protein: CASSLADRENTEAFF. DNA for the CDR3: TGTGCCAGCAGCTTGGCGGACAGAGAGAACACTGAAGCTTTCTTT.

The J gene is TRBJ2-3, the V gene TRBV2; D may be TRBD1 (5 bases). Trimming took off 5 bases at V and 6 bases at J, with 15 bases between the two ends. The CDR3 has 14 amino acids. Germline CDR1 SNHLY, CDR2 FYNNEI. CDR3 bases: TGTGCCAGCAGTAAGGGGCCAGGCGAGGATACGCAGTATTTT. This gives the protein CASSKGPGEDTQYF. The whole variable domain, remainder taken from reference TRBV2 and TRBJ2-3, is EPEVTQTPSHQVTQMGQEVILRCVPISNHLYFYWYRQILGQKVEFLVSFYNNEISEKSEIFDDQFSVERPDGSNFTLKIRSTKLEDSAMYFCASSKGPGEDTQYFGPGTRLTVL.

The chain employs TRBV6-5 and TRBJ2-3; D is uncertain. Germline V CDR1 and CDR2: MNHEY, SVGAGI. V was clipped by 0 bases and J by 6 bases, with 4 bases between them. The CDR3 length is 12 residues. CDR3 amino acids: CASSYSKDTQYF. CDR3 in DNA: TGTGCCAGCAGTTACTCTAAGGATACGCAGTATTTT.

The chain combines TRBV7-2 with TRBJ2-1, with a tentative D call TRBD2 (6 bases). Germline V gene sequence: CDR1 SGHTA, CDR2 FQGNSA. V was shortened by 5 bases and J by 2 bases, with 16 bases between the two germline ends. CDR3 length: 16 amino acids. CDR3 in DNA: TGTGCCAGCAGCCTACTTAGCGGAGCACCCTACAATGAGCAGTTCTTC. Translated, it gives CASSLLSGAPYNEQFF.

The chain uses TRBV6-5 and TRBJ2-1; D perhaps matches TRBD1 (6 bases). Looked up from germline, CDR1 is MNHEY and CDR2 is SVGAGI. This CDR3 is 16 amino acids long. Between the trimmed V and J ends, which lost 2 bases and 2 bases, there was a span of 13 bases. In nucleotides, the CDR3 is TGTGCCAGCAGTTACCGCACGGCAGGGGCCTACAATGAGCAGTTCTTC. Translating it yields CASSYRTAGAYNEQFF.

V and J are TRBV21-1 and TRBJ1-5. TRBV21-1 is deemed a pseudogene. The CDR3 length is 16 residues. CDR3 sequence reads: CASSRGRKNSNQPQHF. CDR3 coding DNA: TGTGCCAGCAGTAGAGGAAGAAAAAATAGCAATCAGCCCCAGCATTTT.

The rearrangement joins TRBV18 to TRBJ1-4; tentative D call: TRBD1 (5 bases). The ends were cut back, 4 bases at V and 4 bases at J, with 7 bases in the middle. The germline gives CDR1 KGHSH, CDR2 LQKENI. This CDR3 is 13 amino acids long. The CDR3, as DNA: TGTGCCAGCTCACAGGGACTTAATGAAAAACTGTTTTTT. This gives the protein CASSQGLNEKLFF. Filled out from reference TRBV18 and TRBJ1-4, the complete variable domain reads NAGVMQNPRHLVRRRGQEARLRCSPMKGHSHVYWYRQLPEEGLKFMVYLQKENIIDESGMPKERFSAEFPKEGPSILRIQQVVRGDSAAYFCASSQGLNEKLFFGSGTQLSVL.

The chain carries TRBV5-5 and TRBJ2-7, with D hard to call. There are 13 residues in the CDR3. Germline lookup yields CDR1 SGHKS and CDR2 YYEKEE (reference sequence). V was shortened by 0 bases and J by 3 bases, with 7 bases between the two germline ends. Written as DNA, the CDR3 is TGTGCCAGCAGCTTGGCCGTAATCTACGAGCAGTACTTC. Residues: CASSLAVIYEQYF.